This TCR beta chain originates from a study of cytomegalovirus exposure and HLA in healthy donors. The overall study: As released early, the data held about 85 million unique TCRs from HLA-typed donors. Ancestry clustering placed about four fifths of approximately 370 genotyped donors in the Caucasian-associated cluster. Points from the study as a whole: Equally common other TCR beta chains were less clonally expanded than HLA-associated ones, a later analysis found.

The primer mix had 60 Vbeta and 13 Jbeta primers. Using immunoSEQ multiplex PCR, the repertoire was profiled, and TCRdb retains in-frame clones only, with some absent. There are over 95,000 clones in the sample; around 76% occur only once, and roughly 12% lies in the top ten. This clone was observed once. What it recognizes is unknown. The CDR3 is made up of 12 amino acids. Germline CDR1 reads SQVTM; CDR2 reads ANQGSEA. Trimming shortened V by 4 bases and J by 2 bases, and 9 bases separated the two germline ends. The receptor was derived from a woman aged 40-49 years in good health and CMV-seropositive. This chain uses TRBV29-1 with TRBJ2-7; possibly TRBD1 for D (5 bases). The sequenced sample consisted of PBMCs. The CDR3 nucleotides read TGCAGCGTTGGGGCAGGGACCTACGAGCAGTACTTC. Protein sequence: CSVGAGTYEQYF.